This T cell receptor beta chain was observed in a study of human T cells and chemical hapten exposure. On the study more broadly: Per-sample TCR yields varied mainly from small pooled library volume differences.

The library attached unique molecular identifiers to individual cDNA molecules. Original processing methods: Between about 23,224 and 700,000 TCRs appeared in each sample, and the median stood at around 92,000. In TCRdb, the RACE reads were re-called with MiXCR into one record per CDR3 protein. TCRdb's processing, not the study's, gives the V and J calls here. Of tens of thousands of distinct CDR3 sequences listed, about 8.7% are singletons. Time point specified: healthy volunteer bleed at 2 weeks. Researchers extracted total RNA from unfractionated whole blood. Study-wide findings and caveats: Among TCRs, those above 1 in 1000 frequency were unaffected by DPC sensitization.

As regards this clonotype: Its specificity is not known.

The sequence derives from a female donor in good health. Some clones in this sample may be carry-over from other donors' samples. The sample comprised whole blood.

The CDR3 sequence is CASSLWTENTEAFF. CDR3 DNA: TGTGCCAGCAGTTTATGGACAGAGAACACTGAAGCTTTCTTT. V usage is TRBV28 and J usage is TRBJ1-1, with a possible D match to TRBD1 (5 bases). CDR1 and CDR2 (germline): MDHEN, SYDVKM. Trimming took off 0 bases at V and 1 base at J, with 6 bases between the two ends. There are 14 residues in the CDR3.